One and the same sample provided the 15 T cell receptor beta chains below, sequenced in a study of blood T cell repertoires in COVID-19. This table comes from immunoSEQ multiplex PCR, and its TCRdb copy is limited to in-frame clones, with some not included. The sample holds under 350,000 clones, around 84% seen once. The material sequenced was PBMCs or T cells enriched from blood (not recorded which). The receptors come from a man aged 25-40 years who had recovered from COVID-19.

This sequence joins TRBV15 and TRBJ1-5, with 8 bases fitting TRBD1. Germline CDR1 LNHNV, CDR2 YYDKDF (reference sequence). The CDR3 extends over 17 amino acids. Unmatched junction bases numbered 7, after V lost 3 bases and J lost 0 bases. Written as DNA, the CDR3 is TGTGCCACCAGCAGGCGCAGGACAGGGACTAGCAATCAGCCCCAGCATTTT. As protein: CATSRRRTGTSNQPQHF. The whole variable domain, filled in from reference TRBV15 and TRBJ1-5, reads DAMVIQNPRYQVTQFGKPVTLSCSQTLNHNVMYWYQQKSSQAPKLLFHYYDKDFNNEADTPDNFQSRRPNTSFCFLDIRSPGLGDTAMYLCATSRRRTGTSNQPQHFGDGTRLSIL.

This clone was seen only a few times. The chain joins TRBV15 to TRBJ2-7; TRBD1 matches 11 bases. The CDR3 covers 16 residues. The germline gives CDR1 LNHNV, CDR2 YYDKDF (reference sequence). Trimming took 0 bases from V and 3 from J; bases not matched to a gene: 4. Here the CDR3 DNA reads TGTGCCACCAGCAGAGATCGGGGACAGGGGGACTACGAGCAGTACTTC. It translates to CATSRDRGQGDYEQYF. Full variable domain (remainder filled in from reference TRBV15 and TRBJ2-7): DAMVIQNPRYQVTQFGKPVTLSCSQTLNHNVMYWYQQKSSQAPKLLFHYYDKDFNNEADTPDNFQSRRPNTSFCFLDIRSPGLGDTAMYLCATSRDRGQGDYEQYFGPGTRLTVT.

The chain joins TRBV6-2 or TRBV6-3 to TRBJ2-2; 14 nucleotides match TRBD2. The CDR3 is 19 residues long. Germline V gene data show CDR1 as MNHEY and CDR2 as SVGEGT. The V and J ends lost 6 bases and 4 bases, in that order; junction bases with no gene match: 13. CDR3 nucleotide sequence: TGTGCCAGCAGCCACGGAAGACTAGCGGGGGGGCCAGGCACCGGGGAGCTGTTTTTT. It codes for CASSHGRLAGGPGTGELFF.

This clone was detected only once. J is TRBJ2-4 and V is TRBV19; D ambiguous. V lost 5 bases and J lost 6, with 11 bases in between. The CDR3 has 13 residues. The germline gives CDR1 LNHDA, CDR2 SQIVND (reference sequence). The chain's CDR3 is CASSSPGVNIQYF. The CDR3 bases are TGTGCCAGTAGTTCCCCCGGAGTAAACATTCAGTACTTC.

CDR3 region: CASSYRIGGGDLETQYF. Written as DNA, the CDR3 is TGTGCCAGCAGTTACCGCATCGGCGGGGGGGACCTCGAGACCCAGTACTTC. This chain connects TRBV6-2 or TRBV6-3 to TRBJ2-5; 9 bases are shared with TRBD2. The CDR3 consists of 17 residues. The germline CDR1 and CDR2 sequences are MNHEY and SVGEGT. V lost 2 bases and J lost 5; bases outside the gene matches: 12.

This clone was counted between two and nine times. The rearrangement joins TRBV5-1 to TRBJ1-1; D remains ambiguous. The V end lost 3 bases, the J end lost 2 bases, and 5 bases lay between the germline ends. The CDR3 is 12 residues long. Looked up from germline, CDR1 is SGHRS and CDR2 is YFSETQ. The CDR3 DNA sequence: TGCGCCAGCAGCTCCCCAAACACTGAAGCTTTCTTT. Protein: CASSSPNTEAFF. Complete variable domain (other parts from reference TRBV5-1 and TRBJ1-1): KAGVTQTPRYLIKTRGQQVTLSCSPISGHRSVSWYQQTPGQGLQFLFEYFSETQRNKGNFPGRFSGRQFSNSRSEMNVSTLELGDSALYLCASSSPNTEAFFGQGTRLTVV.

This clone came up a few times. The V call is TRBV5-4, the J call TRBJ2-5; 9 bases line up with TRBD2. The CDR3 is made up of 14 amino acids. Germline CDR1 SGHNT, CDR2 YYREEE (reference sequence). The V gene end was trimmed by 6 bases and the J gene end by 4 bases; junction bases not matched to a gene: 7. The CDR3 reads CASTLAGRGETQYF. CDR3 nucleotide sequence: TGTGCCAGCACCCTAGCGGGGAGGGGAGAGACCCAGTACTTC.

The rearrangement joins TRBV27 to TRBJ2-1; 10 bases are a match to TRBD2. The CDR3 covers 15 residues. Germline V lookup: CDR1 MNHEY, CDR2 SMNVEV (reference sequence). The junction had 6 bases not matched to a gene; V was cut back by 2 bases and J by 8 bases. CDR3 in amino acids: CASSLRGLAWDEQFF. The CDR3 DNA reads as TGTGCCAGCAGTTTAAGGGGACTAGCGTGGGATGAGCAGTTCTTC.

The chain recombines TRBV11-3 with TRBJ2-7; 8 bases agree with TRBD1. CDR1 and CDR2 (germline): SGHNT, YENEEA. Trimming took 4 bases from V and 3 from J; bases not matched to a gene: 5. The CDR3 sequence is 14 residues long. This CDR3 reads CASSSPTGGYEQYF. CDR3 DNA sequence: TGTGCCAGCAGCTCCCCTACAGGGGGCTACGAGCAGTACTTC.

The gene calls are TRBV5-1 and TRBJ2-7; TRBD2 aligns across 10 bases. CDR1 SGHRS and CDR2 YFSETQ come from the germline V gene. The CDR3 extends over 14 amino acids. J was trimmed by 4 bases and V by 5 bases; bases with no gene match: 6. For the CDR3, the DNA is TGCGCCAGCAGTCCGGCTAGCGGGAGATACGAGCAGTACTTC. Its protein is CASSPASGRYEQYF.

The CDR3, as DNA: TGTGCCAGCAGCGTAGGGACAGGGGTGAACACTGAAGCTTTCTTT. It codes for CASSVGTGVNTEAFF. The J gene is TRBJ1-1, the V gene TRBV9, with 9 bases identical to TRBD1. The CDR3 covers 15 residues. The V and J ends lost 0 bases and 0 bases, in that order; junction bases with no gene match: 0. Per germline, CDR1 SGDLS and CDR2 YYNGEE.

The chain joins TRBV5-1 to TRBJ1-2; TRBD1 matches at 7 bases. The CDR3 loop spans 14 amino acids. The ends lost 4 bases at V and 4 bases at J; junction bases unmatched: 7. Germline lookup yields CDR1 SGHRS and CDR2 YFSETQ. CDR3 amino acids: CASSAGTASYGYTF. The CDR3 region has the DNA TGCGCCAGCAGCGCCGGGACAGCCAGCTATGGCTACACCTTC.

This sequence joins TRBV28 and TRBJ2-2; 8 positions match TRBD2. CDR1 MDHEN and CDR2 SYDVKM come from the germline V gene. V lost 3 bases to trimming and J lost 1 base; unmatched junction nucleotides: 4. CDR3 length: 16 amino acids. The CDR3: CASSFGSGVNTGELFF. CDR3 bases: TGTGCCAGCAGTTTCGGTAGCGGGGTGAACACCGGGGAGCTGTTTTTT. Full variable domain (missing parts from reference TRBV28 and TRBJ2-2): DVKVTQSSRYLVKRTGEKVFLECVQDMDHENMFWYRQDPGLGLRLIYFSYDVKMKEKGDIPEGYSVSREKKERFSLILESASTNQTSMYLCASSFGSGVNTGELFFGEGSRLTVL.

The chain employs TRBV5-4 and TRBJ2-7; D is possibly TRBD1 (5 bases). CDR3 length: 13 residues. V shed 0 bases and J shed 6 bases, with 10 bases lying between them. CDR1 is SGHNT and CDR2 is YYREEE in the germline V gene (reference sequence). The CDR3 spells CASSLDGQGEQYF. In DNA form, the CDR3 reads TGTGCCAGCAGCTTGGACGGCCAGGGCGAGCAGTACTTC.

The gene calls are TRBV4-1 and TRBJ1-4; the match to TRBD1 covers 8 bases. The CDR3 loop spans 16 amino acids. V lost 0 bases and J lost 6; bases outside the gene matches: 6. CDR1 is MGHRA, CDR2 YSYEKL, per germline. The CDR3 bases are TGCGCCAGCAGCCAAGAGGCAGGGGGCCTATATGAAAAACTGTTTTTT. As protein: CASSQEAGGLYEKLFF.